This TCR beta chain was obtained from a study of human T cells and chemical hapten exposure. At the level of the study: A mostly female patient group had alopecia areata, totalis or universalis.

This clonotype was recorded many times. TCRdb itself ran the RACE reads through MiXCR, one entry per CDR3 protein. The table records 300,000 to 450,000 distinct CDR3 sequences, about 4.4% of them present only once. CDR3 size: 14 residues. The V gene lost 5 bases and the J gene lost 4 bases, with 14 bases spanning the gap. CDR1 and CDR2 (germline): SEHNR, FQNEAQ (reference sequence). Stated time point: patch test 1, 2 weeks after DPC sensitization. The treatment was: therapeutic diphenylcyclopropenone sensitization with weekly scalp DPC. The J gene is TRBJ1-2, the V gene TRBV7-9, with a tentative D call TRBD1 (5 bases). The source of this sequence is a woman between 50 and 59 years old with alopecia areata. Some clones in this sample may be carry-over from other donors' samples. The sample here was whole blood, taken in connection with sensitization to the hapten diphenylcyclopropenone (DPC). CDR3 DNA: TGTGCCAGCAGCCCTACTACAGGTTTCTATGGCTACACCTTC. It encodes CASSPTTGFYGYTF.